One and the same sample provided the 28 T cell receptor beta chains below, sequenced in a study of blood T cells in healthy people across ages. Primers used in a second PCR of about 6 to 11 cycles were a sample-barcoded 5' primer and a J-beta primer mix. Using its own MiXCR run on the 5' RACE reads, TCRdb lists one record per CDR3 protein. The sample includes 1.5 million to 2 million distinct CDR3 sequences, about two fifths of them seen just once. The sample was blood. The source is a human donor in good health.

This clonotype was picked up a small number of times. The chain recombines TRBV5-5 with TRBJ2-3, with 8 nucleotides matching TRBD1. Germline trimming cut 1 base from V and 3 bases from J; bases unmatched to any gene: 4. This CDR3 is 15 amino acids long. Germline V CDR1 and CDR2: SGHKS, YYEKEE (reference sequence). CDR3 loop: CASSLRTGWTDTQYF. In DNA, the CDR3 is TGTGCCAGCAGCTTGAGGACAGGGTGGACAGATACGCAGTATTTT. The complete variable domain, with remaining parts taken from reference TRBV5-5 and TRBJ2-3, reads DAGVTQSPTHLIKTRGQQVTLRCSPISGHKSVSWYQQVLGQGPQFIFQYYEKEERGRGNFPDRFSARQFPNYSSELNVNALLLGDSALYLCASSLRTGWTDTQYFGPGTRLTVL.

The rearrangement joins TRBV9 to TRBJ1-4, with a weak D call TRBD1 (6 bases). The germline gives CDR1 SGDLS, CDR2 YYNGEE. This CDR3 region has 15 residues. Trimming took off 4 bases at V and 5 bases at J, with 15 bases between the two ends. DNA for the CDR3: TGTGCCAGCAGCTACTCAAACCAGGGGAATGAAAAACTGTTTTTT. This gives the protein CASSYSNQGNEKLFF.

This clonotype was detected a few times. The V and J genes are TRBV19 and TRBJ2-1; 11 bases map to TRBD2. The germline gives CDR1 LNHDA, CDR2 SQIVND (reference sequence). The CDR3 has 16 amino acids. The trim removed 3 bases at V and 7 bases at J, leaving 8 bases unmatched. CDR3 sequence: CASSIPGGLAENEQFF. In DNA form, the CDR3 reads TGTGCCAGTAGTATCCCTGGGGGACTAGCGGAGAATGAGCAGTTCTTC.

This clonotype was detected only a few times. This chain joins TRBV7-2 and TRBJ1-6; 7 bases agree with TRBD1. Germline CDR1 and CDR2: SGHTA and FQGNSA. The CDR3 is 16 residues long. J was trimmed by 7 bases and V by 2 bases; bases with no gene match: 8. CDR3 bases: TGTGCCAGCAGCTTAACGACAGGGCCGCCGAATTCACCCCTCCACTTT. Its translation: CASSLTTGPPNSPLHF.

This clonotype appeared a few times. CDR3 sequence (DNA): TGTGCCATCAGTGGGCTAGCGGGGGCCACTAGCACAGATACGCAGTATTTT. Translation gives CAISGLAGATSTDTQYF. The chain uses TRBV10-3 and TRBJ2-3, with 10 bases identical to TRBD2. The CDR3 covers 17 residues. Looked up from germline, CDR1 is ENHRY and CDR2 is SYGVKD. V lost 4 bases, J lost 0 bases, and 7 bases stayed unmatched.

This clonotype occurred a few times. V usage is TRBV20-1 and J usage is TRBJ2-3; 14 nucleotides match TRBD2. Germline CDR1 and CDR2: DFQATT and SNEGSKA (reference sequence). V lost 0 bases and J lost 3; bases outside the gene matches: 5. The CDR3 length is 17 residues. CDR3 amino acids: CSARDPTSGGATDTQYF. The CDR3 DNA follows: TGCAGTGCTAGAGACCCGACTAGCGGGGGGGCTACAGATACGCAGTATTTT.

The gene calls are TRBV27 and TRBJ2-3; D gene unclear. This CDR3 is built from 13 residues. Germline V gene sequence: CDR1 MNHEY, CDR2 SMNVEV (reference sequence). V was cut by 3 bases and J by 9 bases, with 13 bases left in between. The CDR3 protein is CASSFPGAGTQYF. The CDR3 nucleotides read TGTGCCAGCAGTTTCCCCGGAGCAGGAACGCAGTATTTT.

This chain connects TRBV20-1 to TRBJ2-5; no clear D. The end of the DNA is better explained by TRBJ2-7, so the J call may be wrong. In germline, CDR1 is DFQATT, CDR2 SNEGSKA (reference sequence). The CDR3 sequence is 13 residues long. The CDR3: CSARDSQSYEQYF. The CDR3 DNA follows: TGCAGTGCTAGAGATTCACAATCCTACGAGCAGTACTTC.

In this sample, this clonotype turned up a few times. One end of the junction is discordant with germline, which a read error may explain. The rearrangement joins TRBV24-1 to TRBJ2-4; tentatively, D is TRBD2 (6 bases). The J call may be incorrect, as the DNA end agrees better with TRBJ2-5. The CDR3 is made up of 17 amino acids. CDR1 and CDR2 from the germline V gene are KGHDR and SFDVKD. In DNA form, the CDR3 reads TGCGCCACCAGTGACCAAAGACTGGCGGGGACCCAAGAGACCCAGTACTTC. Its protein product is CATSDQRLAGTQETQYF.

J is TRBJ1-5 and V is TRBV2; a weak D match, TRBD1 (6 bases). Germline assignment: CDR1 SNHLY and CDR2 FYNNEI. The ends were cut back, 1 base at V and 5 bases at J, with 15 bases in the middle. The CDR3 spans 16 residues. The CDR3 nucleotides are TGTGCCAGCAGTGAAGGGAGGGGGGGGTTCGATCAGCCCCAGCATTTT. Protein: CASSEGRGGFDQPQHF. Variable domain in full (rest from reference TRBV2 and TRBJ1-5): EPEVTQTPSHQVTQMGQEVILRCVPISNHLYFYWYRQILGQKVEFLVSFYNNEISEKSEIFDDQFSVERPDGSNFTLKIRSTKLEDSAMYFCASSEGRGGFDQPQHFGDGTRLSIL.

CDR3 nucleotide sequence: TGTGCCAGCAGCCCACCGGGACACGGAGACATTCAGTACTTC. Translation: CASSPPGHGDIQYF. The chain joins TRBV7-2 to TRBJ2-4; maybe TRBD1 (6 bases). Trimming removed 5 bases from V and 8 bases from J, with 16 bases in between. CDR3 length equals 14 residues. Germline loops: CDR1 SGHTA, CDR2 FQGNSA.

This clonotype was picked up a small number of times. The rearrangement links TRBV7-3 to TRBJ2-3; a possible D gene is TRBD1 (7 bases). The CDR3 length is 17 residues. Trimming took 5 bases from V and 2 from J, leaving 20 bases between them. The germline gives CDR1 SGHTA, CDR2 FQGTGA. The CDR3 loop reads CASSPGNGQDYTDTQYF. DNA for the CDR3: TGTGCCAGCAGCCCCGGAAATGGACAGGACTACACAGATACGCAGTATTTT.

The chain employs TRBV10-3 and TRBJ1-1, with 7 nucleotides matching TRBD1. Per germline, CDR1 ENHRY and CDR2 SYGVKD. The CDR3 loop spans 16 amino acids. V shed 0 bases, J shed 0 bases, and the junction held 4 bases outside the gene matches. The CDR3 DNA follows: TGTGCCATCAGTGAGTCTCGGACAGGCCTGAACACTGAAGCTTTCTTT. It is translated as CAISESRTGLNTEAFF.

The chain recombines TRBV4-2 with TRBJ2-7, with D possibly being TRBD2 (5 bases). The J call may be in error: the DNA end matches TRBJ2-5 better. This CDR3 is 15 amino acids long. Germline V gene sequence: CDR1 LGHNA, CDR2 YNFKEQ. CDR3 sequence (DNA): TGTGCCAGCAGCCAAGGGACTCGCGGTCAAGAGACCCAGTACTTC. Protein: CASSQGTRGQETQYF.

The chain joins TRBV24-1 to TRBJ1-5; tentative D call: TRBD1 (5 bases). Germline loops: CDR1 KGHDR, CDR2 SFDVKD. The CDR3 has 14 residues. V lost 3 bases, J lost 3 bases, and 8 bases lay in between. The CDR3 region is CATSDRQHNQPQHF. The CDR3 DNA reads as TGTGCCACCAGTGATAGACAGCACAATCAGCCCCAGCATTTT.

This clonotype was detected only a few times. The chain joins TRBV6-6 to TRBJ2-1; D is unresolved. The germline CDR1 and CDR2 sequences are MNHNY and SVGAGI (reference sequence). V lost 7 bases and J 8 bases, leaving 15 bases between the germline ends. The CDR3 has 13 amino acids. DNA of the CDR3: TGTGCCAGCACCCTCGGAATGAGGTATGAGCAGTTCTTC. As protein: CASTLGMRYEQFF.

This clonotype was recorded at least ten times. The rearrangement uses TRBV29-1 and TRBJ2-5; 10 bases match TRBD2. From germline, CDR1 is SQVTM and CDR2 ANQGSEA. The CDR3 length is 13 residues. Germline trimming cut 1 base from V and 4 bases from J; bases unmatched to any gene: 0. CDR3 region: CSVEGTSGETQYF. The CDR3 nucleotides are TGCAGCGTTGAAGGGACTAGCGGAGAGACCCAGTACTTC.

This chain connects TRBV5-1 to TRBJ2-1; D may be TRBD2 (6 bases). V shed 1 base and J shed 0 bases, with 11 bases lying between them. The CDR3 is 16 amino acids. The germline V gene has CDR1 SGHRS and CDR2 YFSETQ. The CDR3 reads CASSLKGRDSYNEQFF. CDR3 nucleotides: TGCGCCAGCAGCTTGAAGGGGCGGGACTCCTACAATGAGCAGTTCTTC.

This clonotype has more than one count but fewer than ten. The chain uses TRBV10-3 and TRBJ2-4, with unresolved D. V gave up 0 bases and J gave up 0 bases, with 15 bases separating them. The CDR3 totals 18 residues. Germline CDR1 ENHRY, CDR2 SYGVKD. Here the CDR3 DNA reads TGTGCCATCAGTGAGTCGAACGGTGGCTCCCCAGCCAAAAACATTCAGTACTTC. Translated, it gives CAISESNGGSPAKNIQYF.

This clonotype was seen at least ten times. The V call is TRBV20-1, the J call TRBJ2-7; TRBD1 is a possible D gene (5 bases). The V end lost 5 bases, the J end lost 0 bases, and 8 bases lay between the germline ends. CDR3 length: 12 residues. Per germline, CDR1 DFQATT and CDR2 SNEGSKA (reference sequence). CDR3 DNA sequence: TGCAGTGCTCATGACAGCTCCTACGAGCAGTACTTC. It translates to CSAHDSSYEQYF.

This sequence joins TRBV20-1 and TRBJ1-2, with D unresolved. The CDR3 sequence is 14 residues long. CDR1 and CDR2 from the germline V gene are DFQATT and SNEGSKA (reference sequence). V lost 4 bases and J 2 bases, leaving 14 bases between the germline ends. The CDR3 nucleotides are TGCAGTGCTAATCCAACCGGGCAGAACTATGGCTACACCTTC. Encoded protein: CSANPTGQNYGYTF.

This clonotype was found many times. The chain recombines TRBV20-1 with TRBJ2-7; 9 bases align to TRBD2. With V trimmed by 5 bases and J by 0 bases, 2 bases remained unmatched. Germline lookup yields CDR1 DFQATT and CDR2 SNEGSKA (reference sequence). This CDR3 contains 13 residues. The CDR3 spells CSAHSGSSYEQYF. In DNA form, the CDR3 reads TGCAGTGCTCATAGCGGGAGCTCCTACGAGCAGTACTTC.

CDR3 sequence reads: CASKSGTPSTDTQYF. As DNA, the CDR3 is TGCGCCAGTAAATCCGGGACCCCTAGCACAGATACGCAGTATTTT. The V call is TRBV5-1, the J call TRBJ2-3; D could derive from TRBD1 or TRBD2 (5 bases each). The CDR3 extends over 15 amino acids. Germline V gives CDR1 SGHRS, CDR2 YFSETQ. The V and J ends lost 8 bases and 0 bases respectively, with 16 bases between them.

A few counts support this clonotype. The V call is TRBV4-2, the J call TRBJ1-6; 9 bases line up with TRBD1. The CDR3 loop spans 17 amino acids. The J segment lost 7 bases and the V segment lost 6 bases, leaving 13 bases of the junction unmatched. Per the germline V gene, CDR1 is LGHNA and CDR2 is YNFKEQ. Written as DNA, the CDR3 is TGTGCCAGCAGTCTCGACGTATTGACAGGGGGGAATTCACCCCTCCACTTT. This translates into CASSLDVLTGGNSPLHF.

This clonotype was seen only a few times. The V gene is TRBV12-5, the J gene TRBJ1-1; TRBD1 might be the D (5 bases). CDR1 and CDR2 (germline): LGHNT, FRNRAP. V was cut by 1 base and J by 4 bases, with 13 bases left in between. This CDR3 spans 15 amino acids. The CDR3 region is CASGLGPRVGTEAFF. The CDR3 DNA is TGTGCTAGTGGTTTGGGTCCCAGGGTTGGCACTGAAGCTTTCTTT. Full variable domain (missing parts from reference TRBV12-5 and TRBJ1-1): DARVTQTPRHKVTEMGQEVTMRCQPILGHNTVFWYRQTMMQGLELLAYFRNRAPLDDSGMPKDRFSAEMPDATLATLKIQPSEPRDSAVYFCASGLGPRVGTEAFFGQGTRLTVV.

CDR3: CASSPAAHGTSIYEQYF. The CDR3 DNA reads TGTGCCAGCTCACCGGCAGCTCACGGGACTAGCATCTACGAGCAGTACTTC. The V call is TRBV18, the J call TRBJ2-7, with 9 bases that match TRBD2. Germline CDR1 is KGHSH and CDR2 is LQKENI. Trimming cost V 3 bases and J 3 bases; bases outside gene matches: 12. The length of the CDR3 is 17 residues.

This clonotype was counted between two and nine times. This rearrangement joins TRBV10-3 to TRBJ1-5; tentatively, D is TRBD1 (6 bases). The germline gives CDR1 ENHRY, CDR2 SYGVKD. The germline V and J ends were trimmed by 2 bases and 3 bases, with 14 bases remaining between them. This CDR3 has 16 residues. The CDR3: CAISETPGHINQPQHF. CDR3 nucleotides: TGTGCCATCAGTGAGACGCCGGGACATATCAATCAGCCCCAGCATTTT.

This clonotype was observed a few times. The J gene is TRBJ2-1, the V gene TRBV20-1; D may be TRBD2 (6 bases). With the DNA end fitting TRBJ2-7 better, the J assignment may be wrong. Germline-derived CDR1 and CDR2 are DFQATT and SNEGSKA (reference sequence). This CDR3 region has 14 residues. CDR3 coding DNA: TGCAGTGCTCCCTCGGAGGGACCCTACAATGAGCAGTACTTC. It codes for CSAPSEGPYNEQYF.